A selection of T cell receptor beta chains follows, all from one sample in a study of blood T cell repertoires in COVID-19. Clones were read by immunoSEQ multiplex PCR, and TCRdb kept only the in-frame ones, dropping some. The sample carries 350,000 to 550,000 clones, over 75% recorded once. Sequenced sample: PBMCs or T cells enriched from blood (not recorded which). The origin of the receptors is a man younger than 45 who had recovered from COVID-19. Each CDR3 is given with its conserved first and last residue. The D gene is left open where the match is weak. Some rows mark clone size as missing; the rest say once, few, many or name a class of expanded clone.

CDR3aa: CASSTIGTGQVNTEAFF; CDR3nt: TGTGCCAGTAGTACCATTGGGACAGGGCAGGTGAACACTGAAGCTTTCTTT; v_gene: TRBV19; d_gene: TRBD1; abundance: -; j_gene: TRBJ1-1
CDR3aa: CASSQVGQRAKNIQYF; CDR3nt: TGCGCCAGCAGCCAAGTTGGGCAGAGAGCCAAAAACATTCAGTACTTC; v_gene: TRBV4-1; d_gene: -; abundance: -; j_gene: TRBJ2-4
CDR3aa: CASSLGQGGYTF; CDR3nt: TGTGCCAGCAGCCTTGGACAGGGGGGCTACACCTTC; v_gene: TRBV28; d_gene: TRBD1; abundance: -; j_gene: TRBJ1-2
CDR3aa: CAWSGGTTYTGELFF; CDR3nt: TGTGCCTGGAGTGGCGGGACTACCTACACCGGGGAGCTGTTTTTT; v_gene: TRBV30; d_gene: TRBD2; abundance: -; j_gene: TRBJ2-2
CDR3aa: CASSLGRSKETQYF; CDR3nt: TGTGCCAGCAGCTTAGGACGGAGCAAAGAGACCCAGTACTTC; v_gene: TRBV7-7; d_gene: -; abundance: -; j_gene: TRBJ2-5
CDR3aa: CASSLKRGLQETQYF; CDR3nt: TGTGCCAGCAGTTTGAAGCGGGGTCTCCAAGAGACCCAGTACTTC; v_gene: TRBV28; d_gene: TRBD2; abundance: -; j_gene: TRBJ2-5
CDR3aa: CASSLRLAVNTGELFF; CDR3nt: TGTGCCAGCAGTTTACGACTAGCGGTGAACACCGGGGAGCTGTTTTTT; v_gene: TRBV28; d_gene: TRBD2; abundance: -; j_gene: TRBJ2-2
CDR3aa: CAGGGTAYGYTF; CDR3nt: TGTGCCGGCGGGGGGACAGCCTATGGCTACACCTTC; v_gene: TRBV2; d_gene: TRBD1; abundance: once; j_gene: TRBJ1-2
CDR3aa: CAISVRDGSYNEQFF; CDR3nt: TGTGCCATCAGCGTCCGGGACGGGAGTTACAATGAGCAGTTCTTC; v_gene: TRBV10-3; d_gene: -; abundance: -; j_gene: TRBJ2-1
CDR3aa: CASSEGGASGSYEQYF; CDR3nt: TGTGCCAGCAGTGAGGGGGGGGCTAGCGGGTCCTACGAGCAGTACTTC; v_gene: TRBV2; d_gene: TRBD2; abundance: -; j_gene: TRBJ2-7
CDR3aa: CASSEAGVAGDHTDTQYF; CDR3nt: TGTGCCAGCAGTGAAGCTGGCGTAGCGGGAGACCATACAGATACGCAGTATTTT; v_gene: TRBV2; d_gene: TRBD2; abundance: -; j_gene: TRBJ2-3
CDR3aa: CASSPPGLAANKQFF; CDR3nt: TGTGCCAGTAGTCCGCCGGGACTAGCGGCAAATAAGCAGTTCTTC; v_gene: TRBV19; d_gene: TRBD2; abundance: -; j_gene: TRBJ2-1
CDR3aa: CASSEASGRGSYNEQFF; CDR3nt: TGCGCCAGCAGTGAGGCTAGCGGGAGGGGTTCCTACAATGAGCAGTTCTTC; v_gene: TRBV10-2; d_gene: TRBD2; abundance: -; j_gene: TRBJ2-1
CDR3aa: CAWKVSGSVGEQYF; CDR3nt: TGTGCCTGGAAGGTTAGCGGGTCTGTCGGCGAGCAGTACTTC; v_gene: TRBV30; d_gene: TRBD2; abundance: -; j_gene: TRBJ2-7
CDR3aa: CASSPDTDSSVDGYTF; CDR3nt: TGTGCCAGCTCCCCGGACACCGACAGCTCGGTGGATGGCTACACCTTC; v_gene: TRBV18; d_gene: -; abundance: -; j_gene: TRBJ1-2
CDR3aa: CASSRAKGRDSTTNEKLFF; CDR3nt: TGCGCCAGCAGTCGCGCTAAAGGGCGTGACAGCACAACTAATGAAAAACTGTTTTTT; v_gene: TRBV23-1; d_gene: -; abundance: -; j_gene: TRBJ1-4
CDR3aa: CASVESYEQYF; CDR3nt: TGTGCCAGCGTGGAGTCCTACGAGCAGTACTTC; v_gene: TRBV7-9; d_gene: -; abundance: -; j_gene: TRBJ2-7
CDR3aa: CASSYSAGRSYEQYF; CDR3nt: TGTGCCAGCAGTTACTCGGCAGGGCGATCCTACGAGCAGTACTTC; v_gene: TRBV6-5; d_gene: -; abundance: -; j_gene: TRBJ2-7
CDR3aa: CALPIRYTF; CDR3nt: TGCGCCCTCCCTATTCGCTACACCTTC; v_gene: TRBV23-1; d_gene: -; abundance: -; j_gene: TRBJ1-2
CDR3aa: CASSSNYEQYF; CDR3nt: TGTGCCAGCAGCTCTAACTACGAGCAGTACTTC; v_gene: TRBV5-6; d_gene: -; abundance: -; j_gene: TRBJ2-7
CDR3aa: CASSPWTGGMNTEAFF; CDR3nt: TGTGCCAGCAGCCCTTGGACAGGGGGGATGAACACTGAAGCTTTCTTT; v_gene: TRBV14; d_gene: TRBD1; abundance: -; j_gene: TRBJ1-1
CDR3aa: CASSVQNTGELFF; CDR3nt: TGTGCCAGTAGTGTACAGAACACCGGGGAGCTGTTTTTT; v_gene: TRBV19; d_gene: -; abundance: few; j_gene: TRBJ2-2
CDR3aa: CASSPTSGTYNEQFF; CDR3nt: TGTGCCAGCAGCCCGACTAGCGGGACCTACAATGAGCAGTTCTTC; v_gene: TRBV11-2; d_gene: TRBD2; abundance: -; j_gene: TRBJ2-1
CDR3aa: CASTSGYEQYF; CDR3nt: TGTGCCAGCACTAGCGGCTACGAGCAGTACTTC; v_gene: TRBV3-1/TRBV3-2; d_gene: TRBD2; abundance: -; j_gene: TRBJ2-7
CDR3aa: CASSLGGYSGELFF; CDR3nt: TGTGCCAGCAGCTTAGGGGGTTATTCCGGGGAGCTGTTTTTT; v_gene: TRBV5-4; d_gene: -; abundance: -; j_gene: TRBJ2-2
CDR3aa: CASSQDVAGAAKNTQYF; CDR3nt: TGCGCCAGCAGCCAAGATGTGGCGGGGGCCGCAAAAAATACGCAGTATTTT; v_gene: TRBV4-1; d_gene: -; abundance: -; j_gene: TRBJ2-3
CDR3aa: CASSFIAGDDEQYF; CDR3nt: TGTGCCAGCAGCTTCATAGCGGGAGACGACGAGCAGTACTTC; v_gene: TRBV7-9; d_gene: TRBD2; abundance: -; j_gene: TRBJ2-7
CDR3aa: CASSPGLDNNEQFF; CDR3nt: TGTGCCAGCAGTCCGGGACTGGATAACAATGAGCAGTTCTTC; v_gene: TRBV27; d_gene: -; abundance: -; j_gene: TRBJ2-1
CDR3aa: CASSQEPGLATDTQYF; CDR3nt: TGTGCCAGCAGCCAAGAGCCAGGTCTAGCGACAGATACGCAGTATTTT; v_gene: TRBV14; d_gene: -; abundance: -; j_gene: TRBJ2-3
CDR3aa: CASSHRTGRAGELFF; CDR3nt: TGTGCCAGCAGCCATAGGACAGGGAGGGCCGGGGAGCTGTTTTTT; v_gene: TRBV7-6; d_gene: -; abundance: -; j_gene: TRBJ2-2
CDR3aa: CASRQGGEGTQYF; CDR3nt: TGTGCCAGCAGACAGGGGGGAGAAGGAACCCAGTACTTC; v_gene: TRBV28; d_gene: TRBD1; abundance: -; j_gene: TRBJ2-5
CDR3aa: CASGSPSADTQYF; CDR3nt: TGTGCTAGTGGAAGCCCCTCGGCAGATACGCAGTATTTT; v_gene: TRBV12-5; d_gene: -; abundance: -; j_gene: TRBJ2-3
CDR3aa: CAWSGQPGSEAFF; CDR3nt: TGTGCCTGGAGTGGACAGCCTGGCTCTGAAGCTTTCTTT; v_gene: TRBV30; d_gene: -; abundance: -; j_gene: TRBJ1-1
CDR3aa: CAWSVYKEGTQYF; CDR3nt: TGTGCCTGGAGTGTATATAAGGAGGGTACGCAGTATTTT; v_gene: TRBV30; d_gene: -; abundance: -; j_gene: TRBJ2-3
CDR3aa: CASSPTPGQGAYEQYF; CDR3nt: TGTGCCAGCTCACCAACCCCGGGACAGGGGGCGTACGAGCAGTACTTC; v_gene: TRBV18; d_gene: TRBD1; abundance: -; j_gene: TRBJ2-7
CDR3aa: CASKIPGQGRSEAFF; CDR3nt: TGTGCCAGTAAAATACCGGGACAGGGCCGCTCTGAAGCTTTCTTT; v_gene: TRBV19; d_gene: TRBD1; abundance: -; j_gene: TRBJ1-1
CDR3aa: CASKTGATNEKLFF; CDR3nt: TGCGCCAGCAAAACCGGGGCAACTAATGAAAAACTGTTTTTT; v_gene: TRBV5-1; d_gene: -; abundance: -; j_gene: TRBJ1-4
CDR3aa: CASSYGTVDQPQHF; CDR3nt: TGTGCCAGCAGCTACGGGACAGTAGATCAGCCCCAGCATTTT; v_gene: TRBV5-5; d_gene: TRBD1; abundance: -; j_gene: TRBJ1-5
CDR3aa: CASRWSGTEYREQYF; CDR3nt: TGTGCCAGCAGATGGTCCGGGACAGAGTATCGGGAGCAGTACTTC; v_gene: TRBV28; d_gene: TRBD1; abundance: -; j_gene: TRBJ2-7
CDR3aa: CASSMGGVNSPLHF; CDR3nt: TGTGCCAGTAGTATGGGCGGGGTTAATTCACCCCTCCACTTT; v_gene: TRBV19; d_gene: -; abundance: -; j_gene: TRBJ1-6
CDR3aa: CASSFVRNTGELFF; CDR3nt: TGTGCCAGCAGCTTCGTCCGGAACACCGGGGAGCTGTTTTTT; v_gene: TRBV11-2; d_gene: -; abundance: -; j_gene: TRBJ2-2
CDR3aa: CASSAGPPYEQYF; CDR3nt: TGTGCCAGCAGTGCAGGGCCCCCCTACGAGCAGTACTTC; v_gene: TRBV25-1; d_gene: -; abundance: medium-sized; j_gene: TRBJ2-7
CDR3aa: CASSPGQGNQPQHF; CDR3nt: TGTGCCAGCAGCCCAGGACAGGGGAATCAGCCCCAGCATTTT; v_gene: TRBV6-5; d_gene: TRBD1; abundance: few; j_gene: TRBJ1-5
CDR3aa: CASSPRRFVGNTEAFF; CDR3nt: TGTGCCAGCTCACCGAGGAGATTTGTGGGGAACACTGAAGCTTTCTTT; v_gene: TRBV18; d_gene: -; abundance: once; j_gene: TRBJ1-1
CDR3aa: CSVGTSGNNEQFF; CDR3nt: TGCAGCGTGGGGACTAGCGGGAACAATGAGCAGTTCTTC; v_gene: TRBV29-1; d_gene: TRBD2; abundance: -; j_gene: TRBJ2-1
CDR3aa: CASSLAGGREQYF; CDR3nt: TGTGCCAGCAGCCTAGCGGGAGGGCGGGAGCAGTACTTC; v_gene: TRBV27; d_gene: TRBD2; abundance: once; j_gene: TRBJ2-7
CDR3aa: CASSRQGQAYEQYF; CDR3nt: TGTGCCAGCAGCAGACAGGGGCAGGCCTACGAGCAGTACTTC; v_gene: TRBV9; d_gene: TRBD1; abundance: once; j_gene: TRBJ2-7
CDR3aa: CASSPYRTSTYNEQFF; CDR3nt: TGTGCCAGCAGCCCGTATCGGACTTCGACCTACAATGAGCAGTTCTTC; v_gene: TRBV7-2; d_gene: -; abundance: -; j_gene: TRBJ2-1
CDR3aa: CASPSFRGDNSPLHF; CDR3nt: TGTGCCAGTCCCAGTTTCAGGGGCGATAATTCACCCCTCCACTTT; v_gene: TRBV28; d_gene: -; abundance: once; j_gene: TRBJ1-6
CDR3aa: CASSLYQWSSYNEQFF; CDR3nt: TGTGCCAGCAGCTTATATCAGTGGAGCTCCTACAATGAGCAGTTCTTC; v_gene: TRBV7-3; d_gene: -; abundance: -; j_gene: TRBJ2-1
CDR3aa: CASSWGLAQNNEQFF; CDR3nt: TGCGCCAGCAGCTGGGGACTAGCGCAAAACAATGAGCAGTTCTTC; v_gene: TRBV5-1; d_gene: TRBD2; abundance: -; j_gene: TRBJ2-1
CDR3aa: CASSAGDRLSGNTIYF; CDR3nt: TGTGCCAGCAGCGCGGGGGACAGGCTCTCTGGAAACACCATATATTTT; v_gene: TRBV5-8; d_gene: TRBD1; abundance: -; j_gene: TRBJ1-3
CDR3aa: CASSARLAGEETQYF; CDR3nt: TGTGCCAGCAGCGCCCGATTAGCGGGAGAAGAGACCCAGTACTTC; v_gene: TRBV11-2; d_gene: TRBD2; abundance: -; j_gene: TRBJ2-5
CDR3aa: CASSPPGTGIYEQYF; CDR3nt: TGTGCCAGCTCACCACCCGGGACAGGGATTTACGAGCAGTACTTC; v_gene: TRBV18; d_gene: TRBD1; abundance: -; j_gene: TRBJ2-7
CDR3aa: CATSRERVLYQETQYF; CDR3nt: TGTGCCACCAGCAGAGAGAGGGTACTATACCAAGAGACCCAGTACTTC; v_gene: TRBV15; d_gene: -; abundance: -; j_gene: TRBJ2-5